Following are 10 T cell receptor beta chains from one sample sequenced in a study of blood T cell repertoires in COVID-19. Produced via immunoSEQ multiplex PCR; TCRdb's table is partial and in-frame only. The data hold 100,000 or so clones, with 75% to 90% observed a single time. The sample was peripheral blood. The receptor set was obtained from a human donor in a cohort sampled during active COVID-19.

The chain joins TRBV2 to TRBJ2-7, with a weak D call TRBD1 (6 bases). In germline, CDR1 is SNHLY, CDR2 FYNNEI. V shed 3 bases and J shed 3 bases, with 18 bases lying between them. There are 16 residues in the CDR3. The CDR3 bases are TGTGCCAGCAGTGAGGCCACAGGGACGGGATTCTACGAGCAGTACTTC. As protein: CASSEATGTGFYEQYF.

This chain joins TRBV28 and TRBJ1-2; D is perhaps TRBD1 (6 bases). Germline CDR1 and CDR2: MDHEN and SYDVKM. This CDR3 spans 16 amino acids. The ends were cut back, 7 bases at V and 0 bases at J, with 18 bases in the middle. The CDR3 bases are TGTGCCAGCAAAGACACCACAGGGCGAGCTAACTATGGCTACACCTTC. It codes for CASKDTTGRANYGYTF.

This clone was observed a few times. The chain joins TRBV6-5 to TRBJ2-2; the match to TRBD2 covers 9 bases. Germline V gene lookup returns CDR1 MNHEY and CDR2 SVGAGI. V lost 6 bases and J lost 5; bases outside the gene matches: 7. This CDR3 spans 15 amino acids. The CDR3 DNA sequence: TGTGCCAGCAGGTTGGGGACTAGCAGAACCGGGGAGCTGTTTTTT. Protein: CASRLGTSRTGELFF.

This chain uses TRBV30 with TRBJ1-1; the match to TRBD1 covers 7 bases. V gave up 0 bases and J gave up 5 bases; unmatched junction bases: 3. CDR1 is GTSNPN and CDR2 is SVGIG in the germline V gene (reference sequence). This CDR3 has 13 amino acids. The CDR3 protein is CAWSVTGETEAFF. CDR3 sequence (DNA): TGTGCCTGGAGTGTAACAGGGGAGACTGAAGCTTTCTTT.

This clone was seen once. The chain links TRBV7-3 to TRBJ2-1; possibly TRBD1 for D (6 bases). This CDR3 contains 16 residues. Trimming shortened V by 6 bases and J by 6 bases, and 21 bases separated the two germline ends. Germline V gene lookup returns CDR1 SGHTA and CDR2 FQGTGA. The DNA of the CDR3 is TGTGCCAGCAGTTTCACCTACAGGGATGACGGCAATGAGCAGTTCTTC. As protein: CASSFTYRDDGNEQFF.

This chain connects TRBV6-5 to TRBJ1-1; a weak D match, TRBD1 (6 bases). V lost 0 bases, J lost 0 bases, and 11 bases lay in between. The germline V gene encodes CDR1 MNHEY and CDR2 SVGAGI. The CDR3 spans 16 residues. CDR3 DNA: TGTGCCAGCAGTTACTCGGTTACAGGGATGAACACTGAAGCTTTCTTT. Amino acids: CASSYSVTGMNTEAFF.

The V gene is TRBV29-1, the J gene TRBJ2-3; possibly TRBD2 for D (5 bases). The CDR3 has 14 residues. Germline lookup yields CDR1 SQVTM and CDR2 ANQGSEA. V lost 1 base, J lost 4 bases, and 12 bases lay in between. The CDR3 loop is CSVEAPAGSDTQYF. CDR3 in DNA: TGCAGCGTTGAAGCGCCGGCGGGTTCAGATACGCAGTATTTT.

V is TRBV6-5 and J is TRBJ1-3; D perhaps matches TRBD1 (5 bases). Deletions cut 5 bases from V and 1 base from J, with 6 bases between. CDR3 length: 13 amino acids. The germline V gene has CDR1 MNHEY and CDR2 SVGAGI. As DNA, the CDR3 is TGTGCCAGCAGTCGACAGTCTGGAAACACCATATATTTT. Its protein product is CASSRQSGNTIYF.

The chain couples TRBV18 to TRBJ2-7; TRBD2 matches 12 bases. Germline V gene sequence: CDR1 KGHSH, CDR2 LQKENI. The CDR3 extends over 15 amino acids. V dropped 3 bases and J dropped 3; count of bases not matched to a gene: 3. This chain's CDR3 is CASSPWTSGNYEQYF. The CDR3 nucleotides read TGTGCCAGCTCACCCTGGACTAGCGGGAACTACGAGCAGTACTTC.

The V call is TRBV19, the J call TRBJ1-1; a weak D match, TRBD1 (5 bases). Trimming pared 5 bases from V and 1 base from J, leaving 14 bases between. The germline gives CDR1 LNHDA, CDR2 SQIVND (reference sequence). CDR3 length: 15 residues. CDR3: CASSLSGLRNTEAFF. The CDR3 coding sequence is TGTGCCAGTAGTCTCTCGGGACTCAGGAACACTGAAGCTTTCTTT.